The 20 T cell receptor beta chains given below trace back to one sample, sequenced in a study of molecular identifiers for immune sequencing clone quantification. TCRdb re-called the PCR reads through MiXCR, storing one row per CDR3 protein. The sample contains about 300,000 distinct CDR3 sequences, 20% to 25% of which appear only once. Material: naive CD8+ T cells from blood, with Jurkat cell RNA spiked in. Subset in this sample: FACS-sorted CD8+CD4-CCR7+CD45RA+ naive T cells. Receptors originate from a human donor in good health. Some libraries in this study had Jurkat cell RNA spiked in.

This chain joins TRBV27 and TRBJ2-3; D possibly corresponds to TRBD1 (5 bases). CDR1 and CDR2 (germline): MNHEY, SMNVEV (reference sequence). The CDR3 runs to 14 residues. Trimming took off 3 bases at V and 7 bases at J, with 14 bases between the two ends. CDR3 nucleotide sequence: TGTGCCAGCAGTTTTCTCCAAGGGGTCCATACGCAGTATTTT. Translated: CASSFLQGVHTQYF.

This clonotype was observed at least ten times. The genes are TRBV13 and TRBJ2-7; 10 bases align to TRBD1. J lost 2 bases, V lost 5 bases, and 6 bases had no gene match. There are 15 residues in the CDR3. From germline, CDR1 is PRHDT and CDR2 FYEKMQ (reference sequence). The CDR3 DNA is TGTGCCAGCAGCCCGAAAGGACAGGGGGCCTACGAGCAGTACTTC. Amino acid sequence: CASSPKGQGAYEQYF.

This clonotype was detected many times. The genes are TRBV4-1 and TRBJ2-1; perhaps TRBD1 as D (6 bases). The germline V gene encodes CDR1 MGHRA and CDR2 YSYEKL. Deletions cut 6 bases from V and 4 bases from J, with 13 bases between. The CDR3 consists of 14 residues. The CDR3 spells CASRHRVSYNEQFF. CDR3 DNA sequence: TGCGCCAGCAGACACAGGGTGTCGTACAATGAGCAGTTCTTC.

Ten or more counts support this clonotype. CDR3 sequence reads: CASSQAVNTEAFF. Here the CDR3 DNA reads TGTGCCAGCAGTCAGGCGGTCAACACTGAAGCTTTCTTT. The V call is TRBV7-9, the J call TRBJ1-1; no clear D gene. The CDR3 contains 13 residues. V was trimmed by 6 bases and J by 2 bases, leaving 10 bases between them. Germline loops: CDR1 SEHNR, CDR2 FQNEAQ (reference sequence).

This clonotype turned up a few times. The rearrangement uses TRBV6-2 or TRBV6-3 and TRBJ2-4; D call uncertain. Trimming left V 5 bases short and J 5 bases short, with 1 base between. This CDR3 comprises 10 residues. Looked up from germline, CDR1 is MNHEY and CDR2 is SVGEGT. CDR3 in amino acids: CASSQNIQYF. CDR3 in DNA: TGTGCCAGCAGTCAAAACATTCAGTACTTC.

The chain links TRBV4-3 to TRBJ2-2; 15 nucleotides match TRBD2. J gave up 5 bases and V 1 base, and 8 bases lay outside the gene matches. This CDR3 contains 19 residues. Germline values: CDR1 LGHNA, CDR2 YSLEER. The CDR3 DNA follows: TGCGCCAGCAGCCAAGGCCGGACTAGCGGGAGGGCGAGGACCGGGGAGCTGTTTTTT. Its protein product is CASSQGRTSGRARTGELFF.

The CDR3 loop reads CASRALKGWNTDTQYF. For the CDR3, the DNA is TGTGCCAGCAGGGCTCTGAAGGGGTGGAACACAGATACGCAGTATTTT. V is TRBV2 and J is TRBJ2-3; D possibly corresponds to TRBD1 (5 bases). Trimming pared 6 bases from V and 2 bases from J, leaving 18 bases between. Germline values: CDR1 SNHLY, CDR2 FYNNEI. This CDR3 has 16 amino acids. The entire variable domain, with the rest obtained from reference TRBV2 and TRBJ2-3, is as follows: EPEVTQTPSHQVTQMGQEVILRCVPISNHLYFYWYRQILGQKVEFLVSFYNNEISEKSEIFDDQFSVERPDGSNFTLKIRSTKLEDSAMYFCASRALKGWNTDTQYFGPGTRLTVL.

There are many counts of this clonotype. The V gene is TRBV29-1, the J gene TRBJ2-3; 7 bases agree with TRBD2. V was pared by 6 bases and J by 3 bases, with 12 bases of the junction left unmatched. The germline CDR1 and CDR2 sequences are SQVTM and ANQGSEA. The CDR3 runs to 15 residues. CDR3 loop: CSVIRRGGSTDTQYF. In DNA form, the CDR3 reads TGCAGCGTAATTCGACGCGGCGGGAGTACAGATACGCAGTATTTT.

About this clonotype: A much larger clone is a single base away; this may be a read error. The CDR3 carries no conserved terminal phenylalanine or tryptophan, so it likely arises from a read error. The chain is built from TRBV7-9 and TRBJ1-1, with unresolved D. V was pared by 0 bases and J by 2 bases, with 13 bases between. The germline CDR1 and CDR2 sequences are SEHNR and FQNEAQ (reference sequence). The CDR3 contains 16 residues. CDR3 sequence (DNA): TGTGCCAGCAGCTTAGCGGTGCGCCATATTAACACTGAAGCTTTCCTT. Translated, it gives CASSLAVRHINTEAFL.

This clonotype was detected many times. V gene TRBV4-1 combines with J gene TRBJ2-5; TRBD1 matches 7 bases. This CDR3 region has 15 residues. With V trimmed by 3 bases and J by 5 bases, 9 bases remained unmatched. From germline, CDR1 is MGHRA and CDR2 YSYEKL. The CDR3 DNA sequence: TGCGCCAGCAGCCAGTCGACAGGGCCCGACGAGACCCAGTACTTC. Translation gives CASSQSTGPDETQYF.

This clonotype was seen a few times. The chain carries TRBV24-1 and TRBJ2-3; D not certain. Germline V gives CDR1 KGHDR, CDR2 SFDVKD. Trimming shortened V by 4 bases and J by 1 base, and 20 bases separated the two germline ends. The length of the CDR3 is 18 residues. This chain's CDR3 is CATSDRWTPGGGTDTQYF. CDR3 sequence (DNA): TGTGCCACCAGTGACCGTTGGACGCCTGGTGGTGGCACAGATACGCAGTATTTT.

In its sample, this clonotype was seen many times. No DNA is shown, since the ends of the CDR3 on it are uncertain; the CDR3 is the one TCRdb lists. This rearrangement joins TRBV12-3 or TRBV12-4 to TRBJ1-2; TRBD1 reflects the table's D call only, with no check against the DNA. The CDR3 comprises 16 residues, both ends counted. The CDR3 reads CASSTSGHPSNYGYTF.

In its sample, this clonotype was seen many times. The chain uses TRBV6-2 or TRBV6-3 and TRBJ1-1; D ambiguous. The length of the CDR3 is 14 residues. Deletions cut 0 bases from V and 4 bases from J, with 9 bases between. Per the germline V gene, CDR1 is MNHEY and CDR2 is SVGEGT. CDR3 loop: CASSYSRQVTEAFF. As DNA, the CDR3 is TGTGCCAGCAGTTACTCAAGGCAGGTCACTGAAGCTTTCTTT.

The chain joins TRBV10-1 to TRBJ2-1; TRBD1 might be the D (5 bases). This CDR3 has 18 amino acids. Germline CDR1 reads WNHNN; CDR2 reads SYGVQD (reference sequence). V gave up 0 bases and J gave up 7 bases, with 22 bases separating them. CDR3 nucleotide sequence: TGCGCCAGCAGTGAGTCGCTGACCGACTCAGGGTTCGGAAATGAGCAGTTCTTC. Translated: CASSESLTDSGFGNEQFF.

There are many counts of this clonotype. V and J are TRBV30 and TRBJ1-1, with 7 bases identical to TRBD1. Per the germline V gene, CDR1 is GTSNPN and CDR2 is SVGIG (reference sequence). V was clipped by 8 bases and J by 7 bases; unmatched bases: 4. The CDR3 is made up of 10 amino acids. The CDR3, as DNA: TGTGCCGGGGGACAGATTGAAGCTTTCTTT. Encoded protein: CAGGQIEAFF.

This clonotype was observed once. This may be a read error: a much more frequent sequence differs by one nucleotide. The chain couples TRBV12-3 or TRBV12-4 to TRBJ2-3; possibly TRBD1 or TRBD2 for D (5 bases each). The CDR3 runs to 14 residues. V was pared by 7 bases and J by 11 bases, with 22 bases between. Here the CDR3 reads CASNFRVGLGEQYF. Here the CDR3 DNA reads TGTGCCAGCAATTTCAGGGTGGGGTTGGGGGAGCAGTATTTT.

The sample holds many counts of this clonotype. V gene TRBV7-9 combines with J gene TRBJ2-5; D is uncertain. V was clipped by 0 bases and J by 0 bases, with 5 bases between them. In germline, CDR1 is SEHNR, CDR2 FQNEAQ (reference sequence). The CDR3 spans 14 residues. The CDR3 DNA is TGTGCCAGCAGCTTAGCAGCAGACCAAGAGACCCAGTACTTC. This gives the protein CASSLAADQETQYF. The full variable domain, in which reference TRBV7-9 and TRBJ2-5 provide the parts outside the CDR3, is DTGVSQNPRHKITKRGQNVTFRCDPISEHNRLYWYRQTLGQGPEFLTYFQNEAQLEKSRLLSDRFSAERPKGSFSTLEIQRTEQGDSAMYLCASSLAADQETQYFGPGTRLLVL.

This clonotype was seen ten or more times. The chain has TRBV19 and TRBJ1-1; D remains ambiguous. The CDR3 spans 13 residues. V lost 2 bases and J 0 bases, leaving 4 bases between the germline ends. Germline V gene lookup returns CDR1 LNHDA and CDR2 SQIVND (reference sequence). The CDR3 coding sequence is TGTGCCAGTAGTATAACGATGAACACTGAAGCTTTCTTT. This codes for CASSITMNTEAFF.

This clonotype was detected ten times or more. The rearrangement links TRBV3-1 to TRBJ2-3; no firm D call. The CDR3 runs to 15 residues. V lost 1 base and J 2 bases, leaving 10 bases between the germline ends. Germline assignment: CDR1 LGHDT and CDR2 YNNKEL (reference sequence). The CDR3 coding sequence is TGTGCCAGCAGCCAAGGTATTTCCCTCACAGATACGCAGTATTTT. It specifies CASSQGISLTDTQYF.

This clonotype was seen many times. This chain uses TRBV24-1 with TRBJ1-1, with TRBD1 as a possible D gene (5 bases). V lost 3 bases, J lost 7 bases, and 8 bases lay in between. CDR3 size: 12 residues. Germline V gene data show CDR1 as KGHDR and CDR2 as SFDVKD. The CDR3 region is CATSDGGVEAFF. The CDR3, as DNA: TGTGCCACCAGTGATGGGGGAGTTGAAGCTTTCTTT.